This T cell receptor beta chain emerged from a study of blood T cell repertoires in COVID-19 (dated by TCRdb to about 2020). In the study overall: The collaborator samples originated in the United States, Italy and Spain and spanned the acute and convalescent phases of COVID-19. The dataset comprised deeply sampled blood TCRbeta repertoires from subjects exposed to, actively infected with, or recovered from COVID-19. Where HLA class I and class II types were available, the types were taken from metadata supplied by the sample provider, not from assay-based typing. The material from the prospective study consisted of cDNA or gDNA derived from T cells, B-cell-depleted T cells, or PBMCs. Samples came from the ongoing ImmuneRACE study (first 160 participants) plus 1,254 subjects from 6 global collaborators. Nearly every sample came with metadata listing a de-identified subject ID, COVID-19 status, age in years and sex. The repertoires were made available in a free public database intended to serve as a resource for research on the immune response to SARS-CoV-2.

Spanning cysteine to phenylalanine, the CDR3 consists of 13 amino acids. Just CDR3 DNA is preserved here, 39 bases in frame from base 1. V is cut back by 1 base and J by 6 bases, with 2 bases in the junction unmatched. Based on the germline V gene (reference sequence), the CDR1 and CDR2 sequences are LNHDA and SQIVND. Collaborating institutions collected whole blood in K2EDTA tubes following their own protocols. For TCRbeta analysis, collaborator samples were shipped as frozen whole blood, as isolated PBMCs, or as DNA extracted from either sample type. Results and caveats for the whole study, not just this receptor: How much clinical and demographic metadata was included differed by source and by participant, and the metadata was provided uncurated.

Notes on this clone: This clone's antigen is unknown. No quality values exist for individual bases; no much larger clone is one base distant.

TCRbeta CDR3 regions were amplified from genomic DNA by means of the immunoSEQ Assay, a bias-controlled multiplex PCR. Per the authors' processing: The number of nucleated cells in each sample was estimated from the amplification of reference gene primers within the assay. To quantify the absolute abundance of each unique TCRbeta CDR3 rearrangement, sequence reads were collapsed and filtered. For each sample, productive Simpson clonality was calculated as the square root of Simpson's diversity index across productive rearrangements. Drawn from immuneACCESS, this table holds only the in-frame rearrangements with V and J called that TCRdb kept. Clones are partly lost; checked studies trace under half to an unresolved V gene and leave the rest unexplained. The DNA was the basis for D and trimming; V, J and clone size are from that table. For this sample there are 150,000 to 200,000 clones; roughly 80% appear just once. The ten largest clonotypes hold 5.2% of the sample.

Sample: peripheral blood. Recombination connected TRBV19 to TRBJ1-1, with 7 junctional bases fitting TRBD1. The clonotype comes from a woman in her thirties with acute or convalescent COVID-19. The CDR3 protein is CASSIVQGAEAFF. The nucleotide sequence reads as follows: TGTGCCAGTAGTATAGTCCAGGGGGCTGAAGCTTTCTTT.